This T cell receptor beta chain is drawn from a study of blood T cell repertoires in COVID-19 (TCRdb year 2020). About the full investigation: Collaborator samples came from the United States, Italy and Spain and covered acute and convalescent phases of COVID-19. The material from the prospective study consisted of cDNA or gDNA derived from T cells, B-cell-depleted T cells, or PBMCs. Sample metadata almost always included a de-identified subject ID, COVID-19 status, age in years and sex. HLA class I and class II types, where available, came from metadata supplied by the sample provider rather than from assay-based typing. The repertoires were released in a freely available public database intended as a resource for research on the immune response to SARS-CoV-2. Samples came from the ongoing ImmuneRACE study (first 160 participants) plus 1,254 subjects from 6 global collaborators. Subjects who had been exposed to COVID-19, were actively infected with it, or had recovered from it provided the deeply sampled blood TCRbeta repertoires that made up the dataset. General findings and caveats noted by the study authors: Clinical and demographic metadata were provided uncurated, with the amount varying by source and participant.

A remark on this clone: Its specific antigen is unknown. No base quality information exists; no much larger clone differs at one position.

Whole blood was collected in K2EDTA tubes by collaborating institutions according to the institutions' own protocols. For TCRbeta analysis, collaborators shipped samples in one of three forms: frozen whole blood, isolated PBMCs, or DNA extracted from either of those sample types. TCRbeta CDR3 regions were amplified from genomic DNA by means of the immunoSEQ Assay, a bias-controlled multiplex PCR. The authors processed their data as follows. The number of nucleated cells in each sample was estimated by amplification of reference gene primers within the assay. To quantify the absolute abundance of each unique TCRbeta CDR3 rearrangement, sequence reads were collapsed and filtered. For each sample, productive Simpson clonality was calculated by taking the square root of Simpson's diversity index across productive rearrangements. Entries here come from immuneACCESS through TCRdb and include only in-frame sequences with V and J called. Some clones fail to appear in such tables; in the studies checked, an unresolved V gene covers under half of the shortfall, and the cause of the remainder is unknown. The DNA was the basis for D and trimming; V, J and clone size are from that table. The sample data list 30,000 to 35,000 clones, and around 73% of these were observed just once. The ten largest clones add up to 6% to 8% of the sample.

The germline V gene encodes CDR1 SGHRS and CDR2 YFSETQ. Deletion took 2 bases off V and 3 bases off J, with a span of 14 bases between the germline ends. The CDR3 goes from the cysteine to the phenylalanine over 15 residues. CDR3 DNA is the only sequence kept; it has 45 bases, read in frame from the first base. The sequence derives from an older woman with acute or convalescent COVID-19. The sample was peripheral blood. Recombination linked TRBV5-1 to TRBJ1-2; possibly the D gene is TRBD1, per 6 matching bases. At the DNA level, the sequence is TGCGCCAGCAGCTTCACTCTTGGGACATACTATGGCTACACCTTC. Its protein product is CASSFTLGTYYGYTF.